A single T cell receptor (beta chain) is shown here with its context. The data derive from a study of blood T cell repertoires in COVID-19. The overall study: The United States, Italy and Spain supplied acute and convalescent COVID-19 samples. In each case, the material was cDNA or gDNA derived from T cells, B-cell-depleted T cells, or PBMCs.

Per the authors' pipeline: Reference gene primers were amplified, and this amplification served to estimate nucleated cell counts. The method was immunoSEQ multiplex PCR; TCRdb's version includes in-frame clones alone and lacks a portion of them. Clone size and the V and J calls come from that table; the DNA yielded D and trimming. Here the sample spans over 400,000 clones, 80% to 90% being singletons. The material sequenced was peripheral blood. This clonotype originated in a human donor in a cohort sampled during active COVID-19.

CDR3 coding DNA: TGTGCCTACACCCGGAGTCAGAGCAATCAGCCCCAGCATTTT. Translating gives CAYTRSQSNQPQHF. The J gene is TRBJ1-5, the V gene TRBV30; no reliable D call. There are 14 residues in the CDR3. Germline CDR1 reads GTSNPN; CDR2 reads SVGIG (reference sequence). V lost 7 bases and J lost 1, with 14 bases in between. The full variable domain, completed using reference TRBV30 and TRBJ1-5, is SQTIHQWPATLVQPVGSPLSLECTVEGTSNPNLYWYRQAAGRGLQLLFYSVGIGQISSEVPQNLSASRPQDRQFILSSKKLLLSDSGFYLCAYTRSQSNQPQHFGDGTRLSIL.